This T cell receptor (beta chain) was sequenced in a study of cytomegalovirus exposure and HLA in healthy donors. Primers: 60 Vbeta forward and 13 Jbeta reverse. The method was immunoSEQ multiplex PCR; TCRdb's version includes in-frame clones alone and lacks a portion of them. The sample contains roughly 77,000 clones, about two thirds of which appear only once. This clone was recorded a few times. The V and J ends lost 2 bases and 7 bases respectively, with 14 bases between them. The CDR3 has 14 amino acids. Germline CDR1 is MNHEY and CDR2 is SVGAGI. The source material was PBMCs. The J gene is TRBJ1-2, the V gene TRBV6-5; tentative D call: TRBD1 (6 bases). The source of this sequence is a woman aged 45 to 65 in good health and CMV-seropositive. CDR3 sequence reads: CASSYSGAGAGYTF. The CDR3 DNA is TGTGCCAGCAGTTACAGTGGGGCAGGGGCTGGCTACACCTTC.